This TCR beta chain was obtained from a study of monozygotic twins with inflammatory bowel disease. TCRdb reprocessed the 5' RACE reads and stores each CDR3 protein as one record, lacking DNA. The sample has about 450,000 distinct CDR3 sequences. The CDR3 contains 15 residues. This clonotype was sampled from a human donor with ulcerative colitis or Crohn's disease, or a healthy co-twin of an affected twin (not recorded which). The V and J genes are TRBV12-3 or TRBV12-4 and TRBJ2-2; TCRdb indicates TRBD1, and absent DNA this call remains unverified. Sequences were obtained from blood. CDR3 in amino acids: CPTKRRGLGTGEPFF.